Listed below are T cell receptor beta chains from one sample, sequenced in a study of T cells in Graves' hyperthyroidism and ophthalmopathy. From the multiplex PCR reads, TCRdb called clonotypes with MiXCR, one entry per CDR3 protein. The repertoire holds tens of thousands of distinct CDR3 sequences, with 52% as singletons. Sequencing input: blood. These receptors all stem from a woman in her forties with Graves' ophthalmopathy. The CDR3 runs from the conserved cysteine through the conserved F or W. Each record gives: J gene, D gene, V gene, clone size, CDR3 DNA, CDR3 protein. The D gene is left open where the match is weak. Rows give clone size only sometimes, using once, few, many, or a class for an expanded clone.

TRBJ1-5 . TRBV5-1 many TGCGCCAGCAGCTCGGGCCTCCTCAATCAGCCCCAGCATTTT CASSSGLLNQPQHF
TRBJ1-5 . TRBV13 many TGTGCCAGCAGCTCACCCGGGACCTCGGTCGGCAATCAGCCCCAGCATTTT CASSSPGTSVGNQPQHF
TRBJ1-6 TRBD1 TRBV10-2 . TGCGCCAGCACCCAAGGGGGCTCACCCCTCCACTTT CASTQGGSPLHF
TRBJ2-3 . TRBV2 medium-sized TGTGCCAGCAGTGTTTGGTCCTCCACAGATACGCAGTATTTT CASSVWSSTDTQYF
TRBJ2-1 TRBD1 TRBV15 medium-sized TGTGCCACCAGCGGAGACAGGGAGTACAATGAGCAGTTCTTC CATSGDREYNEQFF
TRBJ1-2 . TRBV11-2 . TGTGCCAGCAGCTTAAGGGGGGGCTATGGCTACACCTTC CASSLRGGYGYTF
TRBJ2-7 TRBD2 TRBV29-1 . TGCAGCTCCGAAGGTTTCCTAGCGGGAGCAGGCTACGAGCAGTACTTC CSSEGFLAGAGYEQYF
TRBJ2-5 TRBD2 TRBV20-1 . TGCAGTGCTAGAGGGACTAGCCAACAAGAGACCCAGTACTTC CSARGTSQQETQYF
TRBJ1-2 . TRBV6-6 many TGTGCCAGCAGGTCCGACCTTAACTATGGCTACACCTTC CASRSDLNYGYTF
TRBJ1-1 . TRBV27 . TGTGCCGGCAGTTTAAGCGCACAGGGAAACACTGAAGCTGTCTTT CAGSLSAQGNTEAVF
TRBJ1-1 . TRBV5-5 many TGTGCCAGCAGGTTCGGACAGCCCCCGAACACTGAAGCTTTCTTT CASRFGQPPNTEAFF
TRBJ2-1 . TRBV11-2 many TGTGCCAGCAGCTTAAATTGGGGGAGCGAGCAGTTCTTC CASSLNWGSEQFF
TRBJ2-1 TRBD2 TRBV20-1 few TGCAGTGCTAGAGGACTAGCGGAGAATGAGCAGTTCTTC CSARGLAENEQFF
TRBJ1-2 . TRBV29-1 medium-sized TGCAGCGCCTGGGAACAGGACCACTATGGCTACACCTTC CSAWEQDHYGYTF
TRBJ1-5 . TRBV2 many TGTGCCAGCAGTGCTGACGTGGGGGGGAGCAATCAGCCCCAGCATTTT CASSADVGGSNQPQHF
TRBJ2-3 . TRBV5-1 many TGCGCCAGCAGCTTGTTCGACGAAACAGATACGCAGTATTTT CASSLFDETDTQYF
TRBJ2-1 . TRBV7-8 few TGTGCCAGCAGCCAAGGGGCCGGTGGGGCGGGCCTCGATGAGCAGTTCTTC CASSQGAGGAGLDEQFF
TRBJ1-6 . TRBV12-3/TRBV12-4 many TGTGCCAGCAGTTTTGAGGGTATTGTAACCCTCCACTTT CASSFEGIVTLHF
TRBJ2-3 . TRBV28 many TGTGCCAGCAGTTTAAGGAGCACAGATACGCAGTATTTT CASSLRSTDTQYF
TRBJ1-5 . TRBV24-1 medium-sized TGTGCCACCAGTGATCAAGGGAACAATCAGCCCCAGCATTTT CATSDQGNNQPQHF
TRBJ2-5 TRBD2 TRBV5-1 . TGCGCCAGCAGCATCGGGACTAGCGGTCAAGAGACCCAGTACTTC CASSIGTSGQETQYF
TRBJ2-1 TRBD2 TRBV2 medium-sized TGTGCCAGTGCCGGGACTAGCGATCATGAGCAGTTCTTC CASAGTSDHEQFF
TRBJ2-2 TRBD1 TRBV6-4 many TGTGCCAGCAGAGGGACAGGGGGAGTCGGGACCGGGGAGCTGTTTTTT CASRGTGGVGTGELFF